These 26 T cell receptor beta chains share one sample of origin, sequenced in a study of CD8 T cells in Susac syndrome. cDNA came from around 0.54 to 1 ug RNA primed by random hexamers. TCRdb called the immunoSEQ multiplex PCR reads again in MiXCR, with one record for every CDR3 protein. The sample records some 200,000 distinct CDR3 sequences, approximately 95% being singletons. The sample consisted of CD4+ T cells from PBMCs. The receptors shown here come from a human donor with multiple sclerosis.

The rearrangement links TRBV12-3 or TRBV12-4 to TRBJ2-7, with D possibly being TRBD2 (5 bases). Deletions cut 5 bases from V and 1 base from J, with 18 bases between. The CDR3 loop spans 16 amino acids. This CDR3 reads CASSPGVSSASYEQYF. CDR3 in DNA: TGTGCCAGCAGTCCCGGGGTCTCAAGCGCTTCCTACGAGCAGTACTTC.

The rearrangement links TRBV4-1 to TRBJ1-2; TRBD1 aligns across 9 bases. Looked up from germline, CDR1 is MGHRA and CDR2 is YSYEKL. V shed 1 base and J 4 bases; nucleotides not matched to a gene: 13. This CDR3 spans 18 amino acids. The CDR3 DNA reads TGCGCCAGCAGCCAAGTCTTCCCCGGGACAGGGAAGGGCTATGGCTACACCTTC. Residues: CASSQVFPGTGKGYGYTF.

The chain joins TRBV27 to TRBJ2-3, with TRBD2 matching 9 bases. This CDR3 is 15 amino acids long. V lost 4 bases and J lost 8; bases outside the gene matches: 10. CDR1 and CDR2 (germline): MNHEY, SMNVEV (reference sequence). CDR3 nucleotides: TGTGCCAGCAGTTCCCTCGGACTAGCGTGGGTTACGCAGTATTTT. This codes for CASSSLGLAWVTQYF.

This clonotype was seen a single time. The rearrangement links TRBV23-1 to TRBJ2-7; maybe TRBD1 (5 bases). TRBV23-1 has ORF status, its function being uncertain. Trimming removed 9 bases from V and 4 bases from J, with 16 bases in between. The CDR3 sequence is 13 residues long. CDR3: CASPTRVRYEQYF. For the CDR3, the DNA is TGCGCCAGTCCCACCAGGGTGAGATACGAGCAGTACTTC.

The rearrangement uses TRBV28 and TRBJ2-2; TRBD1 agrees at 11 bases. The germline V gene encodes CDR1 MDHEN and CDR2 SYDVKM. This CDR3 region has 15 residues. Trimming removed 6 bases from V and 5 bases from J; junction bases left unmatched: 5. The CDR3 nucleotides are TGTGCCAGCAGGCCAGGGACAGGGGGTACCGGGGAGCTGTTTTTT. It encodes CASRPGTGGTGELFF.

V is TRBV3-1 and J is TRBJ2-2, with a tentative D call TRBD1 (5 bases). CDR1 and CDR2 (germline): LGHDT, YNNKEL (reference sequence). The length of the CDR3 is 14 residues. With 6 bases removed from V and 3 bases from J, the gap between germline ends came to 11 bases. The CDR3 region is CASRGRDHTGELFF. The CDR3, as DNA: TGTGCCAGCAGGGGCAGGGATCACACCGGGGAGCTGTTTTTT.

The J gene is TRBJ1-6, the V gene TRBV6-4; TRBD1 matches at 7 bases. The CDR3 covers 13 residues. Germline trimming cut 6 bases from V and 7 bases from J; bases unmatched to any gene: 3. Germline CDR1 reads MRHNA; CDR2 reads SNTAGT. CDR3 DNA: TGTGCCAGCAGGGACAGGCCAAATTCACCCCTCCACTTT. Encoded protein: CASRDRPNSPLHF.

This sequence joins TRBV20-1 and TRBJ2-5, with 8 bases fitting TRBD1. This CDR3 region has 13 residues. J was trimmed by 5 bases and V by 1 base; bases with no gene match: 3. The germline V gene has CDR1 DFQATT and CDR2 SNEGSKA (reference sequence). DNA for the CDR3: TGCAGTGCTAGAGTTCAGGGGGCGGAGACCCAGTACTTC. It yields the protein CSARVQGAETQYF.

Here the CDR3 reads CASTEGGGRTYNEQFF. In DNA, the CDR3 is TGTGCCAGCACCGAGGGGGGCGGGCGGACATACAATGAGCAGTTCTTC. V and J are TRBV2 and TRBJ2-1; tentatively, D is TRBD1 or TRBD2 (6 bases each). From germline, CDR1 is SNHLY and CDR2 FYNNEI. V lost 7 bases to trimming and J lost 4 bases, with 20 bases between them. The CDR3 length is 16 residues.

V is TRBV20-1 and J is TRBJ2-3; 8 nucleotides align to TRBD1. The CDR3 has 15 amino acids. The V gene's germline CDR1 is DFQATT and CDR2 SNEGSKA (reference sequence). J gave up 0 bases and V 1 base, and 3 bases lay outside the gene matches. The CDR3 coding sequence is TGCAGTGCTAGAGGTGACAGGGGTAGCACAGATACGCAGTATTTT. Translating gives CSARGDRGSTDTQYF.

The CDR3 here is CASSQYRGLSETQYF. The CDR3 nucleotides read TGTGCCAGCAGCCAATACAGGGGCCTTTCTGAGACCCAGTACTTC. The V and J genes are TRBV14 and TRBJ2-5; 7 nucleotides agree with TRBD1. Germline trimming cut 2 bases from V and 5 bases from J; bases unmatched to any gene: 8. There are 15 residues in the CDR3. CDR1 SGHDN and CDR2 FVKESK come from the germline V gene.

The genes are TRBV9 and TRBJ2-1; tentatively, D is TRBD1 (6 bases). The CDR3 loop spans 16 amino acids. CDR1 is SGDLS, CDR2 YYNGEE, per germline. Trimming pared 4 bases from V and 3 bases from J, leaving 17 bases between. The chain's CDR3 is CASSRTRGKGYNEQFF. CDR3 DNA sequence: TGTGCCAGCAGCCGAACCAGGGGTAAGGGCTACAATGAGCAGTTCTTC. The whole variable domain, filled in from reference TRBV9 and TRBJ2-1, reads DSGVTQTPKHLITATGQRVTLRCSPRSGDLSVYWYQQSLDQGLQFLIQYYNGEERAKGNILERFSAQQFPDLHSELNLSSLELGDSALYFCASSRTRGKGYNEQFFGPGTRLTVL.

The chain recombines TRBV7-9 with TRBJ1-2, with TRBD1 matching over 8 bases. Trimming at V came to 4 bases and at J to 6 bases, leaving 4 bases not matched to a gene. Germline CDR1 reads SEHNR; CDR2 reads FQNEAQ (reference sequence). The CDR3 consists of 13 residues. CDR3 nucleotides: TGTGCCAGCAGCTCGCGGACAGGGAATGGCTACACCTTC. This translates into CASSSRTGNGYTF.

V and J are TRBV25-1 and TRBJ2-3, with TRBD1 identical over 7 bases. J gave up 6 bases and V 1 base, and 7 bases lay outside the gene matches. Germline loops: CDR1 MGHDK, CDR2 SYGVNS. CDR3 length: 15 residues. CDR3 coding DNA: TGTGCCAGCAGTGAATGGGGCCAGGGGGAGGATACGCAGTATTTT. It specifies CASSEWGQGEDTQYF.

The chain uses TRBV29-1 and TRBJ2-1; D is unresolved. V dropped 4 bases and J dropped 7 bases, with 5 bases sitting between them. Per the germline V gene, CDR1 is SQVTM and CDR2 is ANQGSEA. The CDR3 spans 10 residues. The CDR3, as DNA: TGCAGCGTTGGAGAGAATGAGCAGTTCTTC. As protein: CSVGENEQFF.

The chain carries TRBV18 and TRBJ1-1; D gene ambiguous. The CDR3 runs to 16 residues. V dropped 0 bases and J dropped 0 bases, with 11 bases sitting between them. Per germline, CDR1 KGHSH and CDR2 LQKENI. Here the CDR3 reads CASSPPVGLMNTEAFF. CDR3 DNA: TGTGCCAGCTCACCACCGGTAGGGTTGATGAACACTGAAGCTTTCTTT.

This clonotype was observed a single time. V is TRBV15 and J is TRBJ2-7; D gene unclear. The CDR3 totals 12 residues. Germline CDR1 LNHNV, CDR2 YYDKDF (reference sequence). V dropped 1 base and J dropped 6 bases, with 7 bases sitting between them. The CDR3 protein is CATSRALGEQYF. The CDR3 DNA reads as TGTGCCACCAGCAGAGCCTTAGGCGAGCAGTACTTC.

The chain recombines TRBV27 with TRBJ1-5; tentatively, D is TRBD1 (6 bases). Germline CDR1 is MNHEY and CDR2 is SMNVEV (reference sequence). Trimming left V 6 bases short and J 1 base short, with 13 bases between. CDR3 length equals 15 residues. Written as DNA, the CDR3 is TGTGCCAGCAGAAACTCGGGGGCGAGCAATCAGCCCCAGCATTTT. Encoded protein: CASRNSGASNQPQHF.

The chain is built from TRBV7-2 and TRBJ2-1; maybe TRBD1 (5 bases). V shed 5 bases and J shed 2 bases, with 13 bases lying between them. Germline V CDR1 and CDR2: SGHTA, FQGNSA. The CDR3 length is 15 residues. Written as DNA, the CDR3 is TGTGCCAGCAGCCTGGAGAAGGGGCCCTACAATGAGCAGTTCTTC. Its translation is CASSLEKGPYNEQFF. Combining the CDR3 with reference TRBV7-2 and TRBJ2-1 gives the whole variable domain GAGVSQSPSNKVTEKGKDVELRCDPISGHTALYWYRQSLGQGLEFLIYFQGNSAPDKSGLPSDRFSAERTGGSVSTLTIQRTQQEDSAVYLCASSLEKGPYNEQFFGPGTRLTVL.

The chain uses TRBV29-1 and TRBJ1-2, with no clear D. V was clipped by 7 bases and J by 4 bases, with 10 bases between them. The germline gives CDR1 SQVTM, CDR2 ANQGSEA. The CDR3 contains 11 residues. The CDR3, as DNA: TGCAGCGCATCCCGGGGCTATGGCTACACCTTC. The encoded protein is CSASRGYGYTF.

The V gene is TRBV11-3, the J gene TRBJ2-3; D is possibly TRBD1 or TRBD2 (5 bases each). V gave up 5 bases and J gave up 4 bases, with 10 bases separating them. Looked up from germline, CDR1 is SGHNT and CDR2 is YENEEA. CDR3 length equals 13 residues. The CDR3 DNA sequence: TGTGCCAGCAGCACAGAGGGGTCAGATACGCAGTATTTT. Translating it yields CASSTEGSDTQYF.

V and J are TRBV5-1 and TRBJ1-2, with D possibly TRBD1 on 5 matching bases. V was shortened by 4 bases and J by 4 bases, with 11 bases between the two germline ends. CDR1 and CDR2 from the germline V gene are SGHRS and YFSETQ. This CDR3 region has 13 residues. The CDR3 DNA sequence: TGCGCCAGCAGCCGCGGGGCGTCCTATGGCTACACCTTC. Protein sequence: CASSRGASYGYTF.

The CDR3 nucleotides are TGTGCCAGCAGCTTGAGCCGGATCAATTGGCGCAACACCGGGGAGCTGTTTTTT. Translated: CASSLSRINWRNTGELFF. The chain joins TRBV5-6 to TRBJ2-2; D gene ambiguous. The ends were cut back, 1 base at V and 2 bases at J, with 18 bases in the middle. Germline V gives CDR1 SGHDT, CDR2 YYEEEE. This CDR3 comprises 18 residues.

The chain has TRBV29-1 and TRBJ2-2; perhaps TRBD2 as D (5 bases). Germline-derived CDR1 and CDR2 are SQVTM and ANQGSEA. V was shortened by 5 bases and J by 1 base, with 11 bases between the two germline ends. This CDR3 has 14 amino acids. DNA of the CDR3: TGCAGCGTTTTTCTTGGAGGGAACACCGGGGAGCTGTTTTTT. This codes for CSVFLGGNTGELFF.

This chain connects TRBV20-1 to TRBJ2-5, with D unclear. The V gene lost 4 bases and the J gene lost 2 bases, with 8 bases spanning the gap. CDR1 and CDR2 from the germline V gene are DFQATT and SNEGSKA (reference sequence). The length of the CDR3 is 12 residues. The CDR3 region has the DNA TGCAGTGCTACCGGGCCTCAAGAGACCCAGTACTTC. Protein sequence: CSATGPQETQYF.

The V gene is TRBV6-1, the J gene TRBJ1-4; no definite D call. This CDR3 comprises 14 residues. Trimming cost V 4 bases and J 8 bases, with 14 bases left between them. Germline CDR1 is MNHNS and CDR2 is SASEGT. CDR3 sequence: CASSVLTDREKLFF. In DNA, the CDR3 is TGTGCCAGCAGTGTCTTAACGGATCGGGAAAAACTGTTTTTT.